The entry that follows covers one TCR beta chain sequence. The sample belongs to a study of shared clonotypes between healthy human individuals. For the study at large: Three plates were used per donor for CD4 naive, three for CD4 memory, two for CD8 naive and one for CD8 memory.

Between the trimmed V and J ends, which lost 6 bases and 10 bases, there was a span of 16 bases. CDR1 is SEHNR, CDR2 FQNEAQ, per germline (reference sequence). The CDR3 loop spans 12 amino acids. Original analysis: Junction-only sequences without quality scores were provided by ImmunoSEQ, so filtering was different. Clones were sequenced by immunoSEQ multiplex PCR, and TCRdb holds only the in-frame ones, with some missing. The D gene and trimming were derived from the DNA, and the V and J assignments and clone size from that table. The sample has 110,000 or so clones; 55% to 80% are singletons. The chain carries TRBV7-9 and TRBJ2-7; a possible D gene is TRBD1 (6 bases). Sequenced sample: memory CD8+ T cells sorted from blood. Subset given: CD45RO+ cells pooled with CCR7-negative TemRA cells. The source of this sequence is a woman in her 30s in good health. This CDR3 is CASSSQGLDQYF. CDR3 DNA sequence: TGTGCCAGCAGTAGCCAGGGGTTGGATCAGTACTTC.